This record concerns one T cell receptor (beta chain) sequence. TCRdb's copy holds only in-frame clones and misses some; the assay was immunoSEQ multiplex PCR. The repertoire consists of roughly 160,000 clones, with around 94% occurring once and the leading ten covering 14%. The CDR3 loop spans 13 amino acids. V lost 5 bases, J lost 9 bases, and 7 bases stayed unmatched. In germline, CDR1 is SQVTM, CDR2 ANQGSEA. The data were taken from a study of control samples from healthy donors and cancer patients. The sample taken for sequencing was PBMCs. The clonotype originates from a man aged 60 to 75 with colorectal cancer. This sequence joins TRBV29-1 and TRBJ1-2; 12 bases match TRBD1. The CDR3 spells CSVRTGTGGRYTF. CDR3 DNA: TGCAGCGTTCGAACCGGGACAGGGGGCCGCTACACCTTC.